This T cell receptor (beta chain) derives from a study of beta chain features in type 1 diabetes. Study overall: Patients shared similar age, gender and cell yields with healthy donors. Study-wide results and limits: Moderate yet significant TCRB CDR3 shortening was seen in Type 1 diabetes patients in all four CD4+ subsets.

Sorted CD4+ subsets: naive, central memory, regulatory, stem cell-like memory (CD45RO/CCR7/CD25/CD127/CD95/CD27 panel). The ends lost 7 bases at V and 2 bases at J; junction bases unmatched: 13. Per the germline V gene, CDR1 is SQVTM and CDR2 is ANQGSEA. The CDR3 is 15 residues long. As every portion of the isolated RNA was reverse transcribed, the sequencing read expressed TCRB transcripts. Clones were read by immunoSEQ multiplex PCR, and TCRdb kept only the in-frame ones, dropping some. This sample has 250,000 to 350,000 clones, with about 13% found just once. The table lists this clone with a few counts. Its antigen is undetermined.

The genes are TRBV29-1 and TRBJ2-5; 7 bases fit TRBD1. The receptor comes from a man aged 25 to 45 with type 1 diabetes. The sequenced sample was naive CD4+ T cells from blood. The CDR3 loop reads CSASTGKRGQETQYF. CDR3 nucleotides: TGCAGCGCTTCGACAGGGAAGAGGGGGCAAGAGACCCAGTACTTC.